Below, one T cell receptor (beta chain) is given with its context. The data belong to a study of T cells in Graves' hyperthyroidism and ophthalmopathy. From RNA transcripts, TCR beta CDR3 regions were amplified. The HTBI primer set was used in a first-round RT-PCR of the TCR CDR3. Using its own MiXCR run on the multiplex PCR reads, TCRdb lists one record per CDR3 protein. In the table there are approximately 30,000 distinct CDR3 sequences, 40% to 65% of which are singletons. CDR1 SNHLY and CDR2 FYNNEI come from the germline V gene. This CDR3 has 10 amino acids. Trimming removed 6 bases from V and 7 bases from J, with 7 bases in between.

The chain combines TRBV2 with TRBJ2-7; no reliable D call. The receptor comes from a woman aged 40 to 55 with Graves' ophthalmopathy. The sequenced material came from blood. The CDR3 region has the DNA TGTGCCAGCAGGGCCGGAGAGCAGTACTTC. Its protein is CASRAGEQYF.